The 19 T cell receptor beta chains presented below share a single source sample, sequenced in a study of T cell responses to AZD1222 COVID-19 vaccine. The repertoire was sequenced with immunoSEQ multiplex PCR; TCRdb's copy has only in-frame clones and lacks some. The sample carries 65,000 to 100,000 clones, 80% recorded once. The sample was peripheral blood, taken on day 0 of AZD1222 vaccination. These receptors were collected from an adult in good health.

This clone has a handful of counts. V usage is TRBV7-9 and J usage is TRBJ2-7, with D tentatively TRBD1 (6 bases). V lost 1 base to trimming and J lost 5 bases, with 12 bases between them. The CDR3 is made up of 14 amino acids. Germline loops: CDR1 SEHNR, CDR2 FQNEAQ (reference sequence). The DNA of the CDR3 is TGTGCCAGCAGCTTAGAAGGGGGATGGGACGAGCAGTACTTC. This encodes CASSLEGGWDEQYF.

In DNA, the CDR3 is TGCGCCAGCAGCCAAGGTCCTATCAATCAGCCCCAGCATTTT. Translated: CASSQGPINQPQHF. The V gene is TRBV4-1, the J gene TRBJ1-5; no clear D. The CDR3 contains 14 residues. Germline CDR1 reads MGHRA; CDR2 reads YSYEKL. V was trimmed by 1 base and J by 3 bases, leaving 7 bases between them.

This sequence joins TRBV27 and TRBJ2-1, with TRBD2 matching over 7 bases. CDR1 and CDR2 (germline): MNHEY, SMNVEV (reference sequence). The V segment lost 2 bases and the J segment 4 bases; nucleotides outside the gene matches: 5. The CDR3 length is 15 residues. DNA of the CDR3: TGTGCCAGCAGTTTAAGGGCTAGCGGTTACAATGAGCAGTTCTTC. Protein sequence: CASSLRASGYNEQFF.

The table lists this clone with a count of one. This chain uses TRBV5-6 with TRBJ2-7; no reliable D call. The CDR3 totals 13 residues. Trimming took 0 bases from V and 3 from J, leaving 7 bases between them. Germline-derived CDR1 and CDR2 are SGHDT and YYEEEE. The CDR3 DNA is TGTGCCAGCAGCTTGGACTCATACTACGAGCAGTACTTC. Translation gives CASSLDSYYEQYF.

This clone was seen once. The V gene is TRBV5-1, the J gene TRBJ2-2; 7 nucleotides line up with TRBD1. The CDR3 is 18 residues long. Germline V gene lookup returns CDR1 SGHRS and CDR2 YFSETQ. Trimming took 0 bases from V and 1 from J; bases not matched to a gene: 9. CDR3 in DNA: TGCGCCAGCAGCTTGGGAAGAGGGACAGCGGAGAACACCGGGGAGCTGTTTTTT. Its translation: CASSLGRGTAENTGELFF. The full variable domain, rest sourced from reference TRBV5-1 and TRBJ2-2, is KAGVTQTPRYLIKTRGQQVTLSCSPISGHRSVSWYQQTPGQGLQFLFEYFSETQRNKGNFPGRFSGRQFSNSRSEMNVSTLELGDSALYLCASSLGRGTAENTGELFFGEGSRLTVL.

DNA for the CDR3: TGTGCCAGCAGCAGTACGACAGGGGGCTTCAGGGAGCAGTACTTC. As protein: CASSSTTGGFREQYF. The chain has TRBV3-1 (or the pseudogene TRBV3-2) and TRBJ2-7, with 10 nucleotides matching TRBD1. V shed 5 bases, J shed 7 bases, and the junction held 11 bases outside the gene matches. This CDR3 has 15 amino acids. In germline, CDR1 is LGHDT, CDR2 YNNKEL (reference sequence).

This rearrangement joins TRBV5-8 to TRBJ2-5; no clear D. The germline V and J ends were trimmed by 2 bases and 4 bases, with 3 bases remaining between them. The CDR3 sequence is 11 residues long. Germline loops: CDR1 SGHTS, CDR2 YDEGEE. The CDR3 region has the DNA TGTGCCAGCAGCTTTGGAGAGACCCAGTACTTC. Translated, it gives CASSFGETQYF.

The rearrangement links TRBV15 to TRBJ2-1, with 10 bases matching TRBD1. Germline CDR1 and CDR2: LNHNV and YYDKDF (reference sequence). Unmatched junction bases numbered 9, after V lost 6 bases and J lost 4 bases. The CDR3 spans 16 residues. CDR3 sequence: CATRSKDRGLYNEQFF. The CDR3 DNA reads as TGTGCCACCAGAAGCAAAGACAGGGGGCTGTACAATGAGCAGTTCTTC. The entire variable domain, with the rest obtained from reference TRBV15 and TRBJ2-1, is as follows: DAMVIQNPRYQVTQFGKPVTLSCSQTLNHNVMYWYQQKSSQAPKLLFHYYDKDFNNEADTPDNFQSRRPNTSFCFLDIRSPGLGDTAMYLCATRSKDRGLYNEQFFGPGTRLTVL.

The sample holds a few counts of this clone. This sequence joins TRBV19 and TRBJ1-5; maybe TRBD1 (6 bases). Germline V gene data show CDR1 as LNHDA and CDR2 as SQIVND (reference sequence). Trimming took off 7 bases at V and 6 bases at J, with 19 bases between the two ends. There are 15 residues in the CDR3. The CDR3 DNA is TGTGCCAGTATGGTTCAGGGGCGCGGGAGTCAGCCCCAGCATTTT. Its translation: CASMVQGRGSQPQHF.

The V gene is TRBV12-3 or TRBV12-4, the J gene TRBJ1-2; 8 nucleotides line up with TRBD1. This CDR3 comprises 12 residues. With V trimmed by 3 bases and J by 8 bases, 2 bases remained unmatched. Here the CDR3 reads CASSFQGAGYTF. CDR3 DNA: TGTGCCAGCAGTTTCCAGGGGGCCGGCTACACCTTC.

The rearrangement uses TRBV3-1 (or the pseudogene TRBV3-2) and TRBJ1-5, with D possibly TRBD1 on 5 matching bases. Per germline, CDR1 LGHDT and CDR2 YNNKEL (reference sequence). The CDR3 is 15 residues long. V gave up 0 bases and J gave up 6 bases, with 12 bases separating them. CDR3: CASSQDAGLGQPQHF. CDR3 nucleotide sequence: TGTGCCAGCAGCCAAGATGCGGGGCTCGGTCAGCCCCAGCATTTT.

The V and J genes are TRBV4-1 and TRBJ2-5, with D hard to call. Trimming shortened V by 0 bases and J by 7 bases, and 6 bases separated the two germline ends. This CDR3 region has 12 residues. Germline V gene sequence: CDR1 MGHRA, CDR2 YSYEKL. The CDR3 loop reads CASSQDQWTQYF. The CDR3 bases are TGCGCCAGCAGCCAAGATCAATGGACCCAGTACTTC.

The chain combines TRBV28 with TRBJ2-7, with D tentatively TRBD2 (6 bases). Trimming pared 2 bases from V and 1 base from J, leaving 9 bases between. The CDR3 runs to 14 residues. CDR1 is MDHEN and CDR2 is SYDVKM in the germline V gene. CDR3 amino acids: CASSLKGGSYEQYF. CDR3 coding DNA: TGTGCCAGCAGTTTAAAGGGAGGTTCCTACGAGCAGTACTTC.

The CDR3 sequence: CASSLSAGNSPLHF. CDR3 sequence (DNA): TGCGCCAGCAGCTTGTCTGCAGGGAATTCACCCCTCCACTTT. This chain uses TRBV5-1 with TRBJ1-6, with D possibly TRBD1 on 5 matching bases. The CDR3 sequence is 14 residues long. Trimming shortened V by 1 base and J by 7 bases, and 9 bases separated the two germline ends. Germline V CDR1 and CDR2: SGHRS, YFSETQ.

The rearrangement joins TRBV30 to TRBJ1-5; 7 nucleotides line up with TRBD1. The CDR3 is 13 residues long. The germline CDR1 and CDR2 sequences are GTSNPN and SVGIG (reference sequence). The J segment lost 5 bases and the V segment lost 5 bases, leaving 6 bases of the junction unmatched. CDR3 sequence: CAWGRDSHQPQHF. DNA of the CDR3: TGTGCCTGGGGCCGGGACAGCCATCAGCCCCAGCATTTT.

This clone was seen a handful of times. The genes are TRBV2 and TRBJ1-4; D not resolved. Germline-derived CDR1 and CDR2 are SNHLY and FYNNEI. V dropped 4 bases and J dropped 4 bases, with 1 base sitting between them. The CDR3 totals 11 residues. In nucleotides, the CDR3 is TGTGCCAGCAGTGTTAATGAAAAACTGTTTTTT. Translated, it gives CASSVNEKLFF.

This clone was seen once. This chain uses TRBV5-4 with TRBJ2-1, with D uncertain. The CDR3 is 14 residues long. V lost 2 bases and J 8 bases, leaving 14 bases between the germline ends. Germline V gene sequence: CDR1 SGHNT, CDR2 YYREEE (reference sequence). In nucleotides, the CDR3 is TGTGCCAGCAGCTTCGGTAGTGATGGGGATGAGCAGTTCTTC. Translating it yields CASSFGSDGDEQFF.

The chain carries TRBV19 and TRBJ2-7; D is perhaps TRBD2 (10 bases). The V gene lost 4 bases and the J gene lost 3 bases, with 25 bases spanning the gap. Germline CDR1 is LNHDA and CDR2 is SQIVND (reference sequence). The CDR3 contains 18 residues. CDR3: CASSNPGQGLAGGYEQYF. The CDR3 DNA follows: TGTGCCAGTAGTAACCCTGGACAGGGGTTAGCGGGAGGCTACGAGCAGTACTTC.

This clone was seen more than once but under ten times. The chain joins TRBV30 to TRBJ1-2; a weak D match, TRBD1 (5 bases). Germline V gene data show CDR1 as GTSNPN and CDR2 as SVGIG (reference sequence). CDR3 length: 14 residues. V lost 2 bases and J 8 bases, leaving 18 bases between the germline ends. The DNA of the CDR3 is TGTGCCTGGAGTTTGGCACTGGGGGTTAAGGGCTACACCTTC. It specifies CAWSLALGVKGYTF.